Here is one T cell receptor (beta chain) with its context. The sample comes from a study of blood T cell repertoires in COVID-19. Study information: Acute and convalescent COVID-19 specimens originated in the United States, Italy and Spain. T cells, B-cell-depleted T cells, or PBMCs supplied cDNA or gDNA.

The CDR3 sequence is 14 residues long. CDR1 SGHTA and CDR2 FQGNSA come from the germline V gene. V was clipped by 1 base and J by 5 bases, with 11 bases between them. Sequenced by immunoSEQ multiplex PCR; TCRdb stores in-frame clones only, minus some. The sample holds approximately 250,000 clones, approximately 88% seen once. This clonotype was sampled from a woman in her thirties or forties with acute COVID-19. The sequenced sample consisted of PBMCs or T cells enriched from blood (not recorded which). The chain is built from TRBV7-2 and TRBJ1-2; tentative D call: TRBD1 (6 bases). The CDR3 reads CASSLVAQGYGYTF. As DNA, the CDR3 is TGTGCCAGCAGCTTAGTTGCACAGGGATATGGCTACACCTTC.